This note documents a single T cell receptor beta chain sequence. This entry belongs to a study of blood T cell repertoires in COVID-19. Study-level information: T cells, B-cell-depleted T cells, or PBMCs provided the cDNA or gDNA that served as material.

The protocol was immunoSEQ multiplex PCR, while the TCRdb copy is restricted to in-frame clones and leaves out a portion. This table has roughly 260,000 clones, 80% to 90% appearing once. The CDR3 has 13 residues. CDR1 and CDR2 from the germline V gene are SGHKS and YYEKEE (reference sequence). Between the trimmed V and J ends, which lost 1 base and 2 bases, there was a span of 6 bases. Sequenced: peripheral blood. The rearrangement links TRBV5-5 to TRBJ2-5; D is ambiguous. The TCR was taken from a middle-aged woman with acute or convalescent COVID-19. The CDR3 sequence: CASSLPFQETQYF. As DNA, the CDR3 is TGTGCCAGCAGCTTGCCATTTCAAGAGACCCAGTACTTC.